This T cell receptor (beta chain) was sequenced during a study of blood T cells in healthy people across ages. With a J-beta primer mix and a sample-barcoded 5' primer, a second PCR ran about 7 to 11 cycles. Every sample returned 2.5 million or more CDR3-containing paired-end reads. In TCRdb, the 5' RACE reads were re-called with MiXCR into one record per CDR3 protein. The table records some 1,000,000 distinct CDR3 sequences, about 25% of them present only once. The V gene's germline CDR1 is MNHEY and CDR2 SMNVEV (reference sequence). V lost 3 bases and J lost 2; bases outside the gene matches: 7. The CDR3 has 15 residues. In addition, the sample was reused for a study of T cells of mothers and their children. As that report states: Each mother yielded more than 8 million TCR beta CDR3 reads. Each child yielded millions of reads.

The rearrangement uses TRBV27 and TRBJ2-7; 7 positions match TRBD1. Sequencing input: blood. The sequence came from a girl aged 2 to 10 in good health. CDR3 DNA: TGTGCCAGCAGTTTGGCCCTAGGGGGCGCCTACGAGCAGTACTTC. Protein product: CASSLALGGAYEQYF.